This paragraph reports one T cell receptor beta chain. Its antigen is not known. Trimming pared 6 bases from V and 10 bases from J, leaving 19 bases between. CDR1 and CDR2 from the germline V gene are SEHNR and FQNEAQ (reference sequence). CDR3 length: 15 residues. The data belong to a study of T cells after yellow fever vaccination. Turning to the study itself: SMART-Seq v4 Ultra Low Input served to prepare low-cell-number fractions.

Overall study findings and caveats: Most clones from primary vaccination resurfaced after the booster (under 97% CD4, 70% to 90% CD8). FACS-sorted repertoires could harbor abundant contaminating bulk-population clonotypes. Among all clonotypes, a small share was observed in both CD4 and CD8 compartments.

Each CDR3 protein is one row after TCRdb ran MiXCR on the 5' RACE reads. The sample holds hundreds of thousands of distinct CDR3 sequences, around a sixth seen once. Specimen: PBMCs, collected before the yellow fever booster vaccination. The TCR originated in a man younger than 30 who received the YFV17D yellow fever vaccine. The chain has TRBV7-9 and TRBJ1-6, with a possible D match to TRBD1 (6 bases). For the CDR3, the DNA is TGTGCCAGCAGGACACAGGGTTTTGAAGGATCACCCCTCCACTTT. Translating gives CASRTQGFEGSPLHF.